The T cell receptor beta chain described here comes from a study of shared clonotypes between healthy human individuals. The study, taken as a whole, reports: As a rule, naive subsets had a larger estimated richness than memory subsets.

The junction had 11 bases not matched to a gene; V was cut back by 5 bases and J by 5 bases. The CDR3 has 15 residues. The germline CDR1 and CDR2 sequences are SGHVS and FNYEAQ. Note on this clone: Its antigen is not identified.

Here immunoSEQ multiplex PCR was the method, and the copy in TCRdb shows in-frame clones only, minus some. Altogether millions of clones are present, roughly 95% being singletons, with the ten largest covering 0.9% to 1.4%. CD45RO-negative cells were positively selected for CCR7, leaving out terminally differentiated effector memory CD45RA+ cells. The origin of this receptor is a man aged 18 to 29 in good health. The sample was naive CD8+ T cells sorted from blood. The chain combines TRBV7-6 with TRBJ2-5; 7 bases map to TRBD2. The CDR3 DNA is TGTGCCAGCAGCATCAGTGGGGGGGTCGGGGAGACCCAGTACTTC. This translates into CASSISGGVGETQYF.